The rows below give T cell receptor beta chains drawn from one sample of a study of T cells in Graves' hyperthyroidism and ophthalmopathy. TCRdb reprocessed the multiplex PCR reads via MiXCR and lists one record per CDR3 protein. The sample holds roughly 300,000 distinct CDR3 sequences; 18% are singletons and the top ten take less than 65%. The sequenced material came from blood. These TCRs come from a woman in her forties or fifties with Graves' hyperthyroidism. The CDR3 runs from the conserved cysteine through the conserved F or W. Each record gives: D gene, clone size, J gene, V gene, CDR3 protein, CDR3 DNA. The D gene is left open where the match is weak. Where a row states a size, it is once, few, many or the class of an expanded clone; other rows omit it.

D gene: -
clone size: -
J gene: TRBJ2-7
V gene: TRBV15
CDR3 protein: CATSSWATRADTYEQYF
CDR3 DNA: TGTGCCACCAGCAGTTGGGCGACTAGGGCTGATACCTACGAGCAGTACTTC

D gene: -
clone size: -
J gene: TRBJ2-5
V gene: TRBV20-1
CDR3 protein: CSGAEGQETQYF
CDR3 DNA: TGCAGTGGGGCAGAGGGTCAAGAGACCCAGTACTTC

D gene: TRBD2
clone size: few
J gene: TRBJ2-7
V gene: TRBV6-2/TRBV6-3
CDR3 protein: CASSPDSGSGIHEQYF
CDR3 DNA: TGTGCCAGCAGTCCCGATAGCGGGAGTGGCATCCACGAGCAGTACTTC

D gene: TRBD1
clone size: -
J gene: TRBJ1-2
V gene: TRBV20-1
CDR3 protein: CSAPDRGYGYTF
CDR3 DNA: TGCAGTGCTCCGGACAGGGGTTATGGCTACACCTTC

D gene: -
clone size: -
J gene: TRBJ1-1
V gene: TRBV6-1
CDR3 protein: CASSPFPGTNTEAFF
CDR3 DNA: TGTGCCAGCAGCCCCTTTCCGGGTACGAACACTGAAGCTTTCTTT

D gene: -
clone size: few
J gene: TRBJ2-3
V gene: TRBV18
CDR3 protein: CASSPQPGATDTQYF
CDR3 DNA: TGTGCCAGCTCACCACAGCCAGGGGCAACAGATACGCAGTATTTT

D gene: -
clone size: many
J gene: TRBJ2-7
V gene: TRBV27
CDR3 protein: CASSLSAETYEQYF
CDR3 DNA: TGTGCCAGCAGTTTATCGGCGGAGACCTACGAGCAGTACTTC

D gene: -
clone size: -
J gene: TRBJ2-1
V gene: TRBV27
CDR3 protein: CASTAPRERNEQFF
CDR3 DNA: TGTGCCAGCACTGCCCCCAGGGAACGGAATGAGCAGTTCTTC

D gene: -
clone size: many
J gene: TRBJ2-7
V gene: TRBV6-1
CDR3 protein: CASSLFYGDSSYEQYF
CDR3 DNA: TGTGCCAGCAGTCTATTTTATGGAGACAGCTCCTACGAGCAGTACTTC

D gene: -
clone size: -
J gene: TRBJ2-2
V gene: TRBV20-1
CDR3 protein: CSAPTSVGAGELFF
CDR3 DNA: TGCAGTGCCCCGACTAGTGTGGGCGCCGGGGAGCTGTTTTTT